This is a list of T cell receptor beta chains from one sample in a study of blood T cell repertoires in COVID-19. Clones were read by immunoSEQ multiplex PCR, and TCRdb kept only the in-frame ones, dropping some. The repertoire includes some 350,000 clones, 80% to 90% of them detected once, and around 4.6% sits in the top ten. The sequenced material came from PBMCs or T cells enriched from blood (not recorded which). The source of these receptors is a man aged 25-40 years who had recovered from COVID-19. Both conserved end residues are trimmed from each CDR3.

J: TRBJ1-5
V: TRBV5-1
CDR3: ASSLTGQANQPQH

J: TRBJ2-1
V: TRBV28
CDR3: ASSLRGQGAGEQF

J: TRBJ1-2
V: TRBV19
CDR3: ASSIRDSNYGYT

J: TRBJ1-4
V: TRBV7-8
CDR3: ASSLAGANEKLF

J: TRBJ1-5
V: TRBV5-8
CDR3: ASTPYLTGGSQPQH

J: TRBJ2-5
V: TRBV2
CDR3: ASSEGVLGVETQY

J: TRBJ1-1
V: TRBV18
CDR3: ASSSDRTGVTEAF

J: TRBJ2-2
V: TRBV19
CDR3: ASSPGYTGELF

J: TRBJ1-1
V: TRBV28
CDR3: ASSLPSGDTEAF

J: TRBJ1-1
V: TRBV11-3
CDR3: ASSLGDSAVF

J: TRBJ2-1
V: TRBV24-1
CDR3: ATSDPTGPYNEQF

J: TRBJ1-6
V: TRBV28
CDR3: ASSTGANSPLH

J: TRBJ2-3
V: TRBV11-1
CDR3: ASSLGHPTDTQY

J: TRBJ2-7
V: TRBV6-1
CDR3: ASSEEVAAYEQY

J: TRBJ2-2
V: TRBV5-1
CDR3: ASRTGERTGELF

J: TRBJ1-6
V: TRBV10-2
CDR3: ASSGGNSPLH

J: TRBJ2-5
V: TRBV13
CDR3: ASSLRPAGGQETQY

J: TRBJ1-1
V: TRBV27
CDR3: ASSLLTGGRSTEAF

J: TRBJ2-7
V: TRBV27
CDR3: ASSLSLAGAYEQY

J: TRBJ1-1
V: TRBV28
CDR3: ASSLGFLLNTEAF

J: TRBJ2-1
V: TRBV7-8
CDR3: ASSSPSASGNEQF

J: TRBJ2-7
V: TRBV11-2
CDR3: ASSLVAGKDEQY

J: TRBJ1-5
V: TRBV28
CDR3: ASSLGTGANQPQH